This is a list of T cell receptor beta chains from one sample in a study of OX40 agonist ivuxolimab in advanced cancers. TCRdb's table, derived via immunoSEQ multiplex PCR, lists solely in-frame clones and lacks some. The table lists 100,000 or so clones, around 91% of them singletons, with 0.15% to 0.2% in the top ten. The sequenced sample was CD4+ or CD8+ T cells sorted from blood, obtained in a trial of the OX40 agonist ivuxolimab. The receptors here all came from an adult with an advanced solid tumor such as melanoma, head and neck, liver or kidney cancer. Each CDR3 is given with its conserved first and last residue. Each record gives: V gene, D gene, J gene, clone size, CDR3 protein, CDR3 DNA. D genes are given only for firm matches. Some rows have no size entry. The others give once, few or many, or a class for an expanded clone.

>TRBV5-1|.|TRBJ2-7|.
CASSSAPATVGAYEQYF
TGCGCCAGCAGCTCGGCCCCCGCCACGGTCGGAGCCTACGAGCAGTACTTC
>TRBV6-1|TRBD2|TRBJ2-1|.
CASGGLALSEQFF
TGTGCCAGCGGGGGACTAGCATTGAGTGAGCAGTTCTTC
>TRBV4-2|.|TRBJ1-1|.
CASSQATGLTMVTEAFF
TGTGCCAGCAGCCAAGCAACAGGGTTGACGATGGTGACTGAAGCTTTCTTT
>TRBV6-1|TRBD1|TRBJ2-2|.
CASSAAGTGATGELFF
TGTGCCAGCAGTGCGGCCGGGACAGGGGCAACCGGGGAGCTGTTTTTT
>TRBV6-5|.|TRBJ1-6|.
CASSRQAGRNSPLHF
TGTGCCAGCAGCCGCCAAGCCGGGCGGAATTCACCCCTCCACTTT
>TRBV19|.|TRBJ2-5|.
CASSMGRRETQYF
TGTGCCAGTAGTATGGGTCGGCGTGAGACCCAGTACTTC
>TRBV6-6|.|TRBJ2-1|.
CASSPSPRNEQFF
TGTGCCAGCAGTCCCTCTCCCAGGAATGAGCAGTTCTTC
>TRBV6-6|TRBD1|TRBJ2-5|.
CASRRTGNQETQYF
TGTGCCAGCAGAAGGACAGGGAACCAAGAGACCCAGTACTTC
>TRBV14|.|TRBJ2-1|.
CASSPVGYNEQFF
TGTGCCAGCAGCCCAGTGGGGTATAATGAGCAGTTCTTC
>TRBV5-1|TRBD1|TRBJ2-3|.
CASSRTGNPDTQYF
TGCGCCAGCTCCCGGACAGGGAACCCAGATACGCAGTATTTT
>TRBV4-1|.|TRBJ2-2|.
CASSQDSVNTGELFF
TGCGCCAGCAGCCAAGACAGCGTGAACACCGGGGAGCTGTTTTTT
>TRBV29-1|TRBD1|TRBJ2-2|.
CSVRTGTTGELFF
TGCAGCGTGAGGACAGGGACCACCGGGGAGCTGTTTTTT
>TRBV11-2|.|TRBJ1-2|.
CASSGVIQNYGYTF
TGTGCCAGCAGCGGGGTTATACAGAACTATGGCTACACCTTC
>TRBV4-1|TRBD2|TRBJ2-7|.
CASSRPTSGHDYEQYF
TGCGCCAGCAGCCGACCGACTAGCGGACATGACTACGAGCAGTACTTC
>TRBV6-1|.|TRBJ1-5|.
CASSELRGNQPQHF
TGTGCCAGCAGTGAACTTAGAGGTAATCAGCCCCAGCATTTT
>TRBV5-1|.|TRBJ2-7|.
CASSLGFGYEQYF
TGCGCCAGCAGTTTAGGTTTCGGCTACGAGCAGTACTTC
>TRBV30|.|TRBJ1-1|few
CAWSTGSPSGAFF
TGTGCCTGGAGTACAGGGTCACCGTCGGGAGCTTTCTTT
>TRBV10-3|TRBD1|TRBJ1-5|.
CAISTGEGSNQPQHF
TGTGCCATCAGTACAGGGGAGGGTAGCAATCAGCCCCAGCATTTT
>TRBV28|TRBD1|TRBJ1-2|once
CASSFGTGVGYGYTF
TGTGCCAGCAGCTTCGGGACAGGTGTCGGCTATGGCTACACCTTC
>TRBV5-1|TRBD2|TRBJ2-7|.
CASSFSSGVYEQYF
TGCGCCAGCAGCTTTTCTAGCGGGGTCTACGAGCAGTACTTC
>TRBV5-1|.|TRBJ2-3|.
CASSGGYSTDTQYF
TGCGCCAGCAGCGGGGGGTATAGCACAGATACGCAGTATTTT
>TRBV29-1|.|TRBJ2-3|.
CSIRVGVDTQYF
TGCAGCATAAGGGTGGGGGTTGATACGCAGTATTTT
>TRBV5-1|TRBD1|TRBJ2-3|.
CASSLVGQVSTDTQYF
TGCGCCAGCAGCTTGGTTGGACAGGTTAGCACAGATACGCAGTATTTT
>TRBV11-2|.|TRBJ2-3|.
CASKPPGISTDTQYF
TGTGCCAGCAAGCCGCCGGGGATTAGCACAGATACGCAGTATTTT
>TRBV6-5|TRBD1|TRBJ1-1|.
CASSPKSTGSTEAFF
TGTGCCAGCAGCCCCAAATCGACAGGGTCCACTGAAGCTTTCTTT
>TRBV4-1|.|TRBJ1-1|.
CASSQVGAAMNTEAFF
TGCGCCAGCAGCCAAGTTGGGGCGGCCATGAACACTGAAGCTTTCTTT
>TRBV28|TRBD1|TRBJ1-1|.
CASRQPGTGDTEAFF
TGTGCCAGCAGACAACCCGGGACAGGGGACACTGAAGCTTTCTTT
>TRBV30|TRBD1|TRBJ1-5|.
CAWSGGQGDQPQHF
TGTGCCTGGAGTGGGGGTCAGGGGGATCAGCCCCAGCATTTT
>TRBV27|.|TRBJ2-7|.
CASSLSGPIYEQYF
TGTGCCAGCAGTTTATCGGGACCCATCTACGAGCAGTACTTC
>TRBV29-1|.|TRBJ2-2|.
CSVGGTGELFF
TGCAGCGTTGGGGGTACCGGGGAGCTGTTTTTT
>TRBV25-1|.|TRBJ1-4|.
CASGGPSGINEKLFF
TGTGCCAGCGGGGGGCCCTCAGGGATTAATGAAAAACTGTTTTTT
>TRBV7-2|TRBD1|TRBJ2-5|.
CASSLEDRGLETQYF
TGTGCCAGCAGCTTAGAGGACAGGGGGCTGGAGACCCAGTACTTC
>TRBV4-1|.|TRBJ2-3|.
CASSQDNSDSTDTQYF
TGCGCCAGCAGCCAAGATAATAGCGATAGCACAGATACGCAGTATTTT
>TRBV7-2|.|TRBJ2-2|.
CASSSRGRGGTGELFF
TGTGCCAGCAGCAGCCGCGGCAGGGGGGGCACCGGGGAGCTGTTTTTT
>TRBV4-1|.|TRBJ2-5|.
CASSQDGGLQETQYF
TGCGCCAGCAGCCAAGATGGCGGCCTCCAAGAGACCCAGTACTTC
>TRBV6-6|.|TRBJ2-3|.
CASTFSPPSDTQYF
TGTGCCAGCACCTTTTCCCCCCCCTCAGATACGCAGTATTTT
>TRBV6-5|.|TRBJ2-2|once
CASTQLANTGELFF
TGTGCCAGCACCCAACTAGCAAACACCGGGGAGCTGTTTTTT